This T cell receptor beta chain was found in a study of technical replicates of blood from several donors. Germline V lookup: CDR1 MNHEY, CDR2 SVGAGI. Germline trimming cut 0 bases from V and 6 bases from J; bases unmatched to any gene: 6. CDR3 length equals 15 residues. Sequencing used immunoSEQ multiplex PCR; TCRdb keeps in-frame clones, though not all of them. This sample has some 14,000 clones, with 84% found just once. The V and J genes are TRBV6-5 and TRBJ1-2; the match to TRBD1 covers 8 bases. The sequenced material came from PBMCs. This sequence originates from a human donor in good health. The CDR3 here is CASSYSQGALNGYTF. The CDR3 DNA is TGTGCCAGCAGTTACTCTCAGGGGGCCTTGAATGGCTACACCTTC.